This T cell receptor (beta chain) was sequenced in a study of cytomegalovirus exposure and HLA in healthy donors. Study conclusions and caveats: Serostatus for CMV was the only available immune exposure information. Sequencing depth roughly uniform across donors was assumed in presence/absence analyses.

As for the donors, each was a healthy bone marrow donor. A remark on this clone: Its cognate antigen is unknown.

It was with 60 Vbeta and 13 Jbeta primers that the PCR ran. The assay was immunoSEQ multiplex PCR, and TCRdb's table has in-frame clones only and misses some. The sample gives 200,000 to 250,000 clones, roughly 89% of which show up once; roughly 0.99% is in the top ten. The sequence was collected from a woman younger than 35 in good health and CMV-seronegative. Sequencing was done on a sample of PBMCs.

CDR3: CASSLGEGYEQYF. The CDR3 DNA reads as TGTGCCAGCAGCTTAGGTGAGGGCTACGAGCAGTACTTC. The rearrangement links TRBV11-2 to TRBJ2-7, with D possibly being TRBD2 (5 bases). From germline, CDR1 is SGHAT and CDR2 FQNNGV. The V end was cut by 1 base, the J end by 3 bases, with 7 bases between. The CDR3 is 13 residues long.